This note documents a single T cell receptor beta chain sequence. Per the authors' pipeline: Reference gene primer amplification gave nucleated cell count estimates. Libraries were prepared by immunoSEQ multiplex PCR; TCRdb keeps only in-frame clonotypes and omits some of them. V and J calls and clone size are as listed in that table; D and trimming were resolved from the DNA. The table shows about 190,000 clones, with over 75% occurring only once. This CDR3 contains 14 residues. CDR1 and CDR2 from the germline V gene are DFQATT and SNEGSKA (reference sequence). V was clipped by 3 bases and J by 0 bases, with 8 bases between them. The record originates from a study of blood T cell repertoires in COVID-19. Study information: Donors in the United States, Italy and Spain gave samples during acute or convalescent COVID-19. Sample material is recorded as cDNA or gDNA derived from T cells, B-cell-depleted T cells, or PBMCs.

The genes are TRBV20-1 and TRBJ2-2; TRBD1 is a possible D gene (6 bases). The receptor's source is a man aged 45 to 65 who had recovered from COVID-19. The sequenced sample consisted of peripheral blood. This chain's CDR3 is CSASTGPNTGELFF. The DNA of the CDR3 is TGCAGTGCTAGTACAGGGCCGAACACCGGGGAGCTGTTTTTT.